One and the same sample provided the 16 T cell receptor beta chains below, sequenced in a study of cytomegalovirus exposure and HLA in healthy donors. This table comes from immunoSEQ multiplex PCR, and its TCRdb copy is limited to in-frame clones, with some not included. Of some 50,000 clones listed, 94% are singletons. The sequencing sample was made of PBMCs. The receptors come from a woman aged 18 to 35 in good health and CMV-seropositive.

Only a few counts were recorded for this clone. The V and J genes are TRBV28 and TRBJ2-7; TRBD2 might be the D (5 bases). V dropped 6 bases and J dropped 3 bases, with 9 bases sitting between them. This CDR3 has 12 amino acids. Per the germline V gene, CDR1 is MDHEN and CDR2 is SYDVKM. The CDR3 is CASSPDYYEQYF. CDR3 bases: TGTGCCAGCAGCCCTGACTACTACGAGCAGTACTTC.

The chain uses TRBV19 and TRBJ2-4, with 9 positions matching TRBD2. V trimming: 5 bases; J trimming: 0 bases; junction bases outside the gene matches: 17. Germline lookup yields CDR1 LNHDA and CDR2 SQIVND (reference sequence). The CDR3 has 20 residues. The CDR3 here is CASSLPPAGGLGVAKNIQYF. CDR3 nucleotide sequence: TGTGCCAGTAGTCTTCCGCCAGCGGGAGGCTTAGGCGTAGCCAAAAACATTCAGTACTTC. The full variable domain, its missing parts supplied by reference TRBV19 and TRBJ2-4, is DGGITQSPKYLFRKEGQNVTLSCEQNLNHDAMYWYRQDPGQGLRLIYYSQIVNDFQKGDIAEGYSVSREKKESFPLTVTSAQKNPTAFYLCASSLPPAGGLGVAKNIQYFGAGTRLSVL.

The chain recombines TRBV27 with TRBJ2-5; 8 bases are shared with TRBD1. The germline CDR1 and CDR2 sequences are MNHEY and SMNVEV (reference sequence). The V segment lost 5 bases and the J segment 2 bases; nucleotides outside the gene matches: 7. CDR3 size: 15 residues. CDR3 in amino acids: CASSHSTGGQETQYF. CDR3 DNA sequence: TGTGCCAGCAGTCACTCTACAGGGGGGCAAGAGACCCAGTACTTC.

CDR3 DNA sequence: TGTGCCACCAGCAAGGCCGGGACAGGGGACAATCAGCCCCAGCATTTT. As protein: CATSKAGTGDNQPQHF. The chain is built from TRBV15 and TRBJ1-5, with 10 bases matching TRBD1. The CDR3 extends over 16 amino acids. In germline, CDR1 is LNHNV, CDR2 YYDKDF (reference sequence). V gave up 4 bases and J gave up 3 bases; unmatched junction bases: 6.

The sample holds one count of this clone. The gene calls are TRBV7-9 and TRBJ1-1, with 12 positions matching TRBD1. The CDR3 totals 14 residues. Germline values: CDR1 SEHNR, CDR2 FQNEAQ (reference sequence). Trimming removed 2 bases from V and 8 bases from J; junction bases left unmatched: 3. The CDR3 nucleotides read TGTGCCAGCAGCTTACCAGGGACAGGGGGCGAAGCTTTCTTT. Translating gives CASSLPGTGGEAFF.

This chain links TRBV7-9 with TRBJ1-4, with 7 bases matching TRBD1. The CDR3 is 17 residues long. Germline V gene data show CDR1 as SEHNR and CDR2 as FQNEAQ (reference sequence). V gave up 1 base and J gave up 0 bases; unmatched junction bases: 5. CDR3 DNA sequence: TGTGCCAGCAGCTTAGGGGCTACAGGGGCAACTAATGAAAAACTGTTTTTT. This gives the protein CASSLGATGATNEKLFF.

This CDR3 reads CASSRETSYNEQFF. CDR3 nucleotides: TGTGCCAGCAGCCGCGAGACAAGTTACAATGAGCAGTTCTTC. The V call is TRBV7-8, the J call TRBJ2-1, with no clear D. The V end lost 5 bases, the J end lost 4 bases, and 12 bases lay between the germline ends. The germline V gene has CDR1 SGHVS and CDR2 FQNEAQ. CDR3 size: 14 residues.

The chain combines TRBV5-1 with TRBJ1-2; 8 bases are a match to TRBD1. V lost 6 bases, J lost 4 bases, and 14 bases stayed unmatched. This CDR3 is 16 amino acids long. Germline V gene data show CDR1 as SGHRS and CDR2 as YFSETQ. DNA of the CDR3: TGCGCCAGCACCGAGCTGTCAGGGGGCGCCGGCTATGGCTACACCTTC. This translates into CASTELSGGAGYGYTF. The full variable domain, its missing parts supplied by reference TRBV5-1 and TRBJ1-2, is KAGVTQTPRYLIKTRGQQVTLSCSPISGHRSVSWYQQTPGQGLQFLFEYFSETQRNKGNFPGRFSGRQFSNSRSEMNVSTLELGDSALYLCASTELSGGAGYGYTFGSGTRLTVV.

V usage is TRBV15 and J usage is TRBJ1-5, with 7 nucleotides matching TRBD1. Germline CDR1 and CDR2: LNHNV and YYDKDF (reference sequence). The CDR3 is 15 amino acids. V lost 5 bases, J lost 1 base, and 5 bases stayed unmatched. The CDR3 here is CATSGRTGSNQPQHF. The CDR3 coding sequence is TGTGCCACCAGCGGTAGGACAGGAAGCAATCAGCCCCAGCATTTT.

The chain has TRBV28 and TRBJ1-4; TRBD1 agrees at 9 bases. The CDR3 runs to 18 residues. Germline assignment: CDR1 MDHEN and CDR2 SYDVKM. With 6 bases clipped from V and 0 bases from J, the junction kept 11 bases outside the gene matches. The CDR3 sequence: CASRRTGGQGTTNEKLFF. CDR3 in DNA: TGTGCCAGCAGACGAACTGGGGGACAGGGTACAACTAATGAAAAACTGTTTTTT.

The rearrangement uses TRBV4-1 and TRBJ2-5; 8 bases match TRBD2. Per germline, CDR1 MGHRA and CDR2 YSYEKL. V lost 2 bases and J lost 3; bases outside the gene matches: 8. This CDR3 contains 16 residues. The CDR3 bases are TGCGCCAGCAGCCAACAAACTAGCGGACGAAAAGAGACCCAGTACTTC. This gives the protein CASSQQTSGRKETQYF.

V gene TRBV6-4 combines with J gene TRBJ2-1; D gene ambiguous. Germline V lookup: CDR1 MRHNA, CDR2 SNTAGT. The length of the CDR3 is 12 residues. The V end lost 0 bases, the J end lost 11 bases, and 8 bases lay between the germline ends. The CDR3 reads CASSDSISKQFF. The CDR3 DNA follows: TGTGCCAGCAGTGACTCGATTAGTAAGCAGTTCTTC.

The rearrangement links TRBV10-3 to TRBJ2-6; D uncertain. Germline V gene data show CDR1 as ENHRY and CDR2 as SYGVKD. Deletions cut 8 bases from V and 0 bases from J, with 5 bases between. The CDR3 totals 13 residues. CDR3 nucleotides: TGTGCCATCCTCCTCTCTGGGGCCAACGTCCTGACTTTC. As protein: CAILLSGANVLTF.

The table lists this clone with a count of one. This chain links TRBV28 with TRBJ1-4; 8 bases are shared with TRBD1. With V trimmed by 6 bases and J by 1 base, 4 bases remained unmatched. The CDR3 totals 15 residues. The germline gives CDR1 MDHEN, CDR2 SYDVKM. In DNA, the CDR3 is TGTGCCAGCAGATATGACAGGGGAACTAATGAAAAACTGTTTTTT. Its protein product is CASRYDRGTNEKLFF.

This rearrangement joins TRBV30 to TRBJ1-6; D is possibly TRBD1 (6 bases). Trimming cost V 1 base and J 4 bases, with 8 bases left between them. The CDR3 is made up of 14 amino acids. Germline V gene data show CDR1 as GTSNPN and CDR2 as SVGIG (reference sequence). DNA for the CDR3: TGTGCCTGGAGTGAAGGACAGTATAATTCACCCCTCCACTTT. This codes for CAWSEGQYNSPLHF.

DNA for the CDR3: TGTGCCAGCAGCAAAAGAAAGGGGATTTCACCCCTCCACTTT. Protein: CASSKRKGISPLHF. The rearrangement links TRBV21-1 to TRBJ1-6; the DNA was not used to check the table's D call, TRBD1. TRBV21-1 is flagged as a pseudogene. The CDR3 is made up of 14 amino acids.